The sequence of this T cell receptor (beta chain) was determined in a study of OX40 agonist ivuxolimab in advanced cancers. Across the whole study: People in dose escalation had one of these cancers: hepatocellular carcinoma, melanoma, renal cell or head and neck cancer.

Generated by immunoSEQ multiplex PCR, the TCRdb table keeps only in-frame clones and is missing some. Found here are 98,000 or so clones, roughly nine tenths of them singletons; the top ten hold 2.6%. This CDR3 comprises 15 residues. The ends lost 6 bases at V and 7 bases at J; junction bases unmatched: 8. CDR1 is SNHLY and CDR2 is FYNNEI in the germline V gene. A note on this clone: Its antigen is unknown.

General study points: Those patients achieving a partial response at 0.1-3.0 mg/kg showed among the lowest clonal expansion.

The sequence was obtained from an adult with an advanced solid tumor such as melanoma, head and neck, liver or kidney cancer. The sample consisted of CD4+ or CD8+ T cells sorted from blood, taken in a trial of the OX40 agonist ivuxolimab. The gene calls are TRBV2 and TRBJ2-5, with 13 bases lining up with TRBD2. CDR3 in amino acids: CASRMTSGGLGTQYF. The DNA for the CDR3 is TGTGCCAGCAGGATGACTAGCGGGGGGCTGGGGACCCAGTACTTC.